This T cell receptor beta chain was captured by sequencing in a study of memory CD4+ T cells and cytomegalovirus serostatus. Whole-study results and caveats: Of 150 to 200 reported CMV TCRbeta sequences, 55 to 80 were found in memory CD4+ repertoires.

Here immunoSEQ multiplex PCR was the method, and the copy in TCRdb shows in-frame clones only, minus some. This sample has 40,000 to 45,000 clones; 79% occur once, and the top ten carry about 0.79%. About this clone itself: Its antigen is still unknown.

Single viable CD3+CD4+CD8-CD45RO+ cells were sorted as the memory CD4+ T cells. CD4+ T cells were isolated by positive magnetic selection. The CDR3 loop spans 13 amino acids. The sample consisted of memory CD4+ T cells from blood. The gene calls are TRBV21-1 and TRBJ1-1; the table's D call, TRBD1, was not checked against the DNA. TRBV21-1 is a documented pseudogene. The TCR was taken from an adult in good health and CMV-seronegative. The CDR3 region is CASSKQIDTEAFF. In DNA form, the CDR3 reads TGTGCCAGCAGCAAACAGATCGACACTGAAGCTTTCTTT.